The 2 T cell receptor beta chains below come from one sample, sequenced in a study of cytomegalovirus exposure and HLA in healthy donors. Generated by immunoSEQ multiplex PCR, the TCRdb table keeps only in-frame clones and is missing some. The sample has a few hundred thousand clones, about nine tenths seen once; the top ten hold 0.75% to 0.85%. Sequencing was carried out using PBMCs. These receptors all come from a woman younger than 30 in good health and CMV-seronegative.

This clone was observed once. This chain connects TRBV5-1 to TRBJ2-7, with D possibly TRBD1 on 6 matching bases. V gave up 4 bases and J gave up 2 bases, with 13 bases separating them. The CDR3 consists of 14 residues. Per the germline V gene, CDR1 is SGHRS and CDR2 is YFSETQ. CDR3 in DNA: TGCGCCAGCAGCCTCCTGACAGGTCCCTACGAGCAGTACTTC. Its protein is CASSLLTGPYEQYF.

This chain joins TRBV27 and TRBJ2-5, with D perhaps matching TRBD2 (5 bases). CDR1 MNHEY and CDR2 SMNVEV come from the germline V gene (reference sequence). The CDR3 runs 13 residues. Trimming took off 7 bases at V and 4 bases at J, with 13 bases between the two ends. In nucleotides, the CDR3 is TGTGCCAGCAAGGCGAGAGGGTTAGAGACCCAGTACTTC. Its translation is CASKARGLETQYF.